These 13 T cell receptor beta chains came from one sample sequenced in a study of T cell responses to AZD1222 COVID-19 vaccine (dated by TCRdb to the early 2020s). The receptor library was made with the immunoSEQ multiplex PCR assay. Entries here come from immuneACCESS through TCRdb and include only in-frame sequences with V and J called. Some clones fail to appear in such tables; in the studies checked, an unresolved V gene covers under half of the shortfall, and the cause of the remainder is unknown. This sample holds 160,000 or so clones; more than 90% were observed only once. The ten biggest clones cover less than 1.6% of the sample. The time point label on this specimen signifies: about 28 days (+/-7) after the second vaccine dose. The source material was peripheral blood, sampled 28 days after the second AZD1222 dose. The receptors derive from an adult who received the AZD1222 COVID-19 vaccine.

The chain uses TRBV6-5 and TRBJ1-2, with D perhaps TRBD1 (5 bases). Trimming left V 6 bases short and J 8 bases short, with 16 bases between. Germline V lookup: CDR1 MNHEY, CDR2 SVGAGI. The CDR3 loop spans 13 amino acids. The chain's CDR3 is CASSRDALGGYTF. The CDR3, as DNA: TGTGCCAGCAGCCGGGACGCCCTAGGAGGCTACACCTTC.

V usage is TRBV11-2 and J usage is TRBJ2-3; possible D gene TRBD2, 6 bases. This CDR3 has 15 residues. Trimming cost V 3 bases and J 3 bases, with 13 bases left between them. Germline lookup yields CDR1 SGHAT and CDR2 FQNNGV. CDR3 nucleotide sequence: TGTGCCAGCAGCTTCGGCGGGATTCCTACAGATACGCAGTATTTT. This encodes CASSFGGIPTDTQYF.

V usage is TRBV18 and J usage is TRBJ2-3; the D call may be TRBD1 or TRBD2 (5 bases each). This CDR3 region has 13 residues. Deletions cut 3 bases from V and 3 bases from J, with 7 bases between. The germline V gene encodes CDR1 KGHSH and CDR2 LQKENI. The CDR3 sequence: CASSPGPTDTQYF. CDR3 nucleotides: TGTGCCAGCTCACCGGGACCAACAGATACGCAGTATTTT.

This chain joins TRBV6-2 or TRBV6-3 and TRBJ1-5, with D possibly being TRBD1 (6 bases). CDR1 and CDR2 from the germline V gene are MNHEY and SVGEGT. CDR3 size: 16 residues. Trimming removed 5 bases from V and 4 bases from J, with 18 bases in between. CDR3 amino acids: CASSPHRSDRNQPQHF. The DNA of the CDR3 is TGTGCCAGCAGTCCCCACCGTAGCGACAGGAATCAGCCCCAGCATTTT.

The chain joins TRBV12-3 or TRBV12-4 to TRBJ1-3, with D unclear. The ends were cut back, 5 bases at V and 2 bases at J, with 4 bases in the middle. The CDR3 runs 12 residues. The CDR3 DNA is TGTGCCAGCAGTGGTCCTGGAAACACCATATATTTT. Its protein is CASSGPGNTIYF.

The chain uses TRBV28 and TRBJ2-5; D ambiguous. CDR3 length equals 13 residues. V shed 7 bases and J shed 4 bases, with 13 bases lying between them. CDR1 MDHEN and CDR2 SYDVKM come from the germline V gene. CDR3 sequence reads: CASTPRNRETQYF. CDR3 in DNA: TGTGCCAGCACCCCTCGAAATCGAGAGACCCAGTACTTC.

The rearrangement links TRBV24-1 to TRBJ1-1, with D hard to call. This CDR3 is 10 amino acids long. The germline CDR1 and CDR2 sequences are KGHDR and SFDVKD. Trimming stripped 9 bases from V and 6 bases from J, with 7 bases between. The CDR3 DNA reads TGTGCCACCCCAGACTCTGAAGCTTTCTTT. It specifies CATPDSEAFF.

This sequence joins TRBV5-4 and TRBJ1-2; possibly TRBD1 for D (5 bases). CDR1 is SGHNT, CDR2 YYREEE, per germline (reference sequence). This CDR3 comprises 13 residues. V lost 5 bases, J lost 4 bases, and 12 bases lay in between. For the CDR3, the DNA is TGTGCCAGCAGACCTACAGGTTTCTATGGCTACACCTTC. It encodes CASRPTGFYGYTF.

The chain combines TRBV9 with TRBJ2-5, with 9 bases fitting TRBD1. CDR1 SGDLS and CDR2 YYNGEE come from the germline V gene. The CDR3 sequence is 17 residues long. With V trimmed by 0 bases and J by 4 bases, 10 bases remained unmatched. Written as DNA, the CDR3 is TGTGCCAGCAGCGTAGCCCCAGGACAGGGGTCCGGAGAGACCCAGTACTTC. Amino acids: CASSVAPGQGSGETQYF.

This clone occurred once. The rearrangement uses TRBV28 and TRBJ2-5; no definite D call. Trimming took off 4 bases at V and 2 bases at J, with 23 bases between the two ends. Per the germline V gene, CDR1 is MDHEN and CDR2 is SYDVKM. The length of the CDR3 is 18 residues. The CDR3: CASSSIRFGWRQQETQYF. CDR3 coding DNA: TGTGCCAGCAGTTCTATTAGATTCGGGTGGCGGCAACAAGAGACCCAGTACTTC. The complete variable domain, with remaining parts taken from reference TRBV28 and TRBJ2-5, reads DVKVTQSSRYLVKRTGEKVFLECVQDMDHENMFWYRQDPGLGLRLIYFSYDVKMKEKGDIPEGYSVSREKKERFSLILESASTNQTSMYLCASSSIRFGWRQQETQYFGPGTRLLVL.

CDR3 nucleotides: TGTGCCAGCTCACCCACTGGACAGGCCGACTACGAGCAGTACTTC. Amino acid sequence: CASSPTGQADYEQYF. V gene TRBV18 combines with J gene TRBJ2-7, with TRBD1 matching 7 bases. Germline-derived CDR1 and CDR2 are KGHSH and LQKENI. V was pared by 3 bases and J by 3 bases, with 8 bases of the junction left unmatched. The length of the CDR3 is 15 residues.

The chain carries TRBV3-1 (or the pseudogene TRBV3-2) and TRBJ2-3; 8 bases are shared with TRBD2. This CDR3 is built from 15 residues. The ends lost 2 bases at V and 2 bases at J; junction bases unmatched: 3. The germline gives CDR1 LGHDT, CDR2 YNNKEL (reference sequence). This chain's CDR3 is CASSQWREVTDTQYF. CDR3 DNA sequence: TGTGCCAGCAGCCAATGGCGGGAGGTCACAGATACGCAGTATTTT.

J is TRBJ2-3 and V is TRBV28, with 11 bases lining up with TRBD1. Germline assignment: CDR1 MDHEN and CDR2 SYDVKM. Losses at the gene ends were 2 bases for V and 1 base for J; bases not matched to a gene: 2. This CDR3 comprises 16 residues. The CDR3 is CASSLPDRGRTDTQYF. For the CDR3, the DNA is TGTGCCAGCAGTTTACCGGACAGGGGGCGCACAGATACGCAGTATTTT. Based on the CDR3 plus reference TRBV28 and TRBJ2-3, the full variable domain is DVKVTQSSRYLVKRTGEKVFLECVQDMDHENMFWYRQDPGLGLRLIYFSYDVKMKEKGDIPEGYSVSREKKERFSLILESASTNQTSMYLCASSLPDRGRTDTQYFGPGTRLTVL.